The 8 T cell receptor beta chains reported below all come from one sample, sequenced in a study of T cell responses to AZD1222 COVID-19 vaccine. The data were produced by immunoSEQ multiplex PCR, yet TCRdb's version contains in-frame clones alone and is incomplete. The sample lists approximately 160,000 clones, around 91% seen once, with about 5% in the top ten. Sequencing was performed on peripheral blood, taken on day 0 of AZD1222 vaccination. The receptor source for this set is an adult in good health.

The CDR3 coding sequence is TGTGCCAGCCGCTTAAATTATAATTCACCCCTCCACTTT. It codes for CASRLNYNSPLHF. The V call is TRBV19, the J call TRBJ1-6; no clear D. V dropped 9 bases and J dropped 4 bases, with 10 bases sitting between them. Germline CDR1 and CDR2: LNHDA and SQIVND (reference sequence). The CDR3 consists of 13 residues.

This clone was recorded at least ten times. The chain links TRBV28 to TRBJ2-7; D is perhaps TRBD2 (5 bases). V was shortened by 10 bases and J by 2 bases, with 24 bases between the two germline ends. The CDR3 is 16 residues long. Germline-derived CDR1 and CDR2 are MDHEN and SYDVKM. The CDR3 region is CATTYRGFLGTYEQYF. The CDR3 nucleotides are TGTGCCACAACGTATCGGGGATTTTTGGGGACCTACGAGCAGTACTTC.

The chain couples TRBV28 to TRBJ1-4; unclear D gene. With 3 bases removed from V and 0 bases from J, the gap between germline ends came to 5 bases. The CDR3 totals 14 residues. Germline CDR1 and CDR2: MDHEN and SYDVKM. CDR3 nucleotide sequence: TGTGCCAGCAGTTTGAGTTCAACTAATGAAAAACTGTTTTTT. The encoded protein is CASSLSSTNEKLFF.

V and J are TRBV6-5 and TRBJ1-2; 9 nucleotides align to TRBD1. The CDR3 is made up of 12 amino acids. The germline V gene has CDR1 MNHEY and CDR2 SVGAGI. V lost 7 bases, J lost 7 bases, and 4 bases stayed unmatched. CDR3 sequence (DNA): TGTGCCAGCATCGGACAGGGGACTGGCTACACCTTC. Translated: CASIGQGTGYTF.

The rearrangement joins TRBV7-9 to TRBJ2-7, with D hard to call. The CDR3 has 14 amino acids. The germline V and J ends were trimmed by 5 bases and 3 bases, with 14 bases remaining between them. The V gene's germline CDR1 is SEHNR and CDR2 FQNEAQ (reference sequence). Here the CDR3 DNA reads TGTGCCAGCAGCATGCAAGGCCCTCGCTACGAGCAGTACTTC. Protein product: CASSMQGPRYEQYF.

The J gene is TRBJ2-1, the V gene TRBV4-1; TRBD2 aligns across 14 bases. Germline V gene lookup returns CDR1 MGHRA and CDR2 YSYEKL. The V gene end was trimmed by 1 base and the J gene end by 8 bases; junction bases not matched to a gene: 10. There are 18 residues in the CDR3. CDR3 loop: CASSQVIGTSGSVDEQFF. The CDR3 DNA is TGCGCCAGCAGCCAAGTGATAGGGACTAGCGGGAGTGTCGATGAGCAGTTCTTC.

The rearrangement uses TRBV9 and TRBJ2-6; TRBD2 might be the D (6 bases). This CDR3 region has 16 residues. Trimming removed 0 bases at V and 4 bases at J, with 11 bases between. Germline CDR1 reads SGDLS; CDR2 reads YYNGEE. CDR3 sequence: CASSVARGGGANVLTF. DNA of the CDR3: TGTGCCAGCAGCGTAGCTAGGGGAGGAGGGGCCAACGTCCTGACTTTC.

V and J are TRBV5-1 and TRBJ1-3; TRBD1 is a possible D gene (6 bases). The CDR3 runs to 15 residues. V was trimmed by 1 base and J by 3 bases, leaving 11 bases between them. From germline, CDR1 is SGHRS and CDR2 YFSETQ. This CDR3 is CASSLRGASGNTIYF. In nucleotides, the CDR3 is TGCGCCAGCAGCTTGCGGGGGGCAAGTGGAAACACCATATATTTT.